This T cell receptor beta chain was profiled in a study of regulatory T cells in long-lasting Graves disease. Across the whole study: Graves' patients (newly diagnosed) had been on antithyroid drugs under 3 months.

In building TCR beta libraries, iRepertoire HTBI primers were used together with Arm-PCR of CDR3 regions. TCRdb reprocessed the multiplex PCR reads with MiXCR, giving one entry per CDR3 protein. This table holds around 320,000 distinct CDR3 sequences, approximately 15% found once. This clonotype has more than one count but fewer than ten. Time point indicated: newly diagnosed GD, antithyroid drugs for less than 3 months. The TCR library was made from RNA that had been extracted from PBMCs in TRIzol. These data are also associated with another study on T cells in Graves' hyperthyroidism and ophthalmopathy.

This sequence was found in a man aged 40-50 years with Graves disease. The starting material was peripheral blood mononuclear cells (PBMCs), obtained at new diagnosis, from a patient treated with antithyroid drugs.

The CDR3: CASGLAGEETQYF. The CDR3, as DNA: TGTGCTAGTGGTTTGGCAGGGGAAGAGACCCAGTACTTC. The chain employs TRBV12-5 and TRBJ2-1; D possibly corresponds to TRBD1 (6 bases). The J call may be in error: the DNA end matches TRBJ2-5 better. Germline-derived CDR1 and CDR2 are LGHNT and FRNRAP. This CDR3 region has 13 residues.